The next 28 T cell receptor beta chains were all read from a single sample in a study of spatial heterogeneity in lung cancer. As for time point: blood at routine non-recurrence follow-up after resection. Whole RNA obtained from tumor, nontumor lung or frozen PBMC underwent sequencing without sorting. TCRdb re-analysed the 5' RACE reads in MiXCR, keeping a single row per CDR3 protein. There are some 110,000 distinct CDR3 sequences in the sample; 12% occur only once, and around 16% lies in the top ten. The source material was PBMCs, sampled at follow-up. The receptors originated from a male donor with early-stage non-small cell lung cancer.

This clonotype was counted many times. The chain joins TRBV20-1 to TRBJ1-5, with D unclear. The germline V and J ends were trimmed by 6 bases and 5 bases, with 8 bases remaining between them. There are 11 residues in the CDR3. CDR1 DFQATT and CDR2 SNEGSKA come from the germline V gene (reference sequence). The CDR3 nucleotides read TGCAGTGCAGGGCAAGATCAGCCCCAGCATTTT. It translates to CSAGQDQPQHF.

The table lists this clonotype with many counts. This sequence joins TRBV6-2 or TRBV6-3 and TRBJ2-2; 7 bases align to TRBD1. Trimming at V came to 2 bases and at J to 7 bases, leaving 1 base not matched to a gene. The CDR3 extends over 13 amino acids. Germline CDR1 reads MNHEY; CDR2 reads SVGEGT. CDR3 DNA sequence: TGTGCCAGCAGTTACCGGGACAGCGGGGAGCTGTTTTTT. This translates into CASSYRDSGELFF.

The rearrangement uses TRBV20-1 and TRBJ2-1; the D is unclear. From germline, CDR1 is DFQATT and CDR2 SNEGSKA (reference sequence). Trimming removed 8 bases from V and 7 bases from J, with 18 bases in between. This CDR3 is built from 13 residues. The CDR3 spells CSSRVRARNEQFF. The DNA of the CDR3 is TGCAGTTCTCGGGTTAGGGCGAGGAATGAGCAGTTCTTC.

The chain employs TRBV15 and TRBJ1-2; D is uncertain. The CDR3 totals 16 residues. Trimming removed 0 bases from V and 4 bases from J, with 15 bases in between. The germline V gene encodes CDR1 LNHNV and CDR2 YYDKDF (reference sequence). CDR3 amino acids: CATSRDVTVSSYGYTF. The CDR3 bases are TGTGCCACCAGCAGAGATGTAACGGTCTCAAGCTATGGCTACACCTTC.

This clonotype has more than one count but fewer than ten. The CDR3 sequence: CASSPRDSGGDTDTQYF. The CDR3 bases are TGTGCCAGCAGCCCTCGTGACAGCGGGGGGGACACAGATACGCAGTATTTT. The chain couples TRBV7-3 to TRBJ2-3; 10 nucleotides line up with TRBD2. With 5 bases clipped from V and 2 bases from J, the junction kept 10 bases outside the gene matches. The CDR3 runs to 17 residues. Germline CDR1 and CDR2: SGHTA and FQGTGA.

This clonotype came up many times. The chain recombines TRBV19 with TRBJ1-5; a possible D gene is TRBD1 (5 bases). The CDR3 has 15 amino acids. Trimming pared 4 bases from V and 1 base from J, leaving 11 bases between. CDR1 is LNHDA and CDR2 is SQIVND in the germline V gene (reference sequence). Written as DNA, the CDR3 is TGTGCCAGTAGTACACTGCAGGGAAGCAATCAGCCCCAGCATTTT. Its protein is CASSTLQGSNQPQHF.

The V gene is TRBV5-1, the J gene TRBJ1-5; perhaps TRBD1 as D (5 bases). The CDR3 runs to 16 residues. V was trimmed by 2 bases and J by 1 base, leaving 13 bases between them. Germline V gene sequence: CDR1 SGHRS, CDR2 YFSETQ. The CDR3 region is CASSLGDGASNQPQHF. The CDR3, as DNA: TGCGCCAGCAGCTTAGGGGATGGGGCAAGCAATCAGCCCCAGCATTTT.

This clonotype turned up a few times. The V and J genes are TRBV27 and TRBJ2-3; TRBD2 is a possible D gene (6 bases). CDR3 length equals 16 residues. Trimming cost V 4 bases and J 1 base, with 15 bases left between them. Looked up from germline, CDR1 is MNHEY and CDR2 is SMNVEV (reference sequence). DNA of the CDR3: TGTGCCAGCAGTTCCCCTACGGGGGAGGGCACAGATACGCAGTATTTT. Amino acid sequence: CASSSPTGEGTDTQYF.

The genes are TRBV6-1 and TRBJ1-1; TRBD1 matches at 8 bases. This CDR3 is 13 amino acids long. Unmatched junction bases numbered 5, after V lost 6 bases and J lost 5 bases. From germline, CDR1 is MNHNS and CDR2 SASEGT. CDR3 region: CASSTTGGTEAFF. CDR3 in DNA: TGTGCCAGCAGCACAACAGGGGGTACTGAAGCTTTCTTT.

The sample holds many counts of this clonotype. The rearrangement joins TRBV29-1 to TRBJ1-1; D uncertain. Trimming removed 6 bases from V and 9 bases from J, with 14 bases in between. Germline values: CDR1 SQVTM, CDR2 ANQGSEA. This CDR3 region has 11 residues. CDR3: CSVPNWSQAFF. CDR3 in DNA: TGCAGCGTCCCTAATTGGAGTCAAGCTTTCTTT.

CDR3 protein: CASSPGLNSPLHF. CDR3 coding DNA: TGTGCCAGCAGCCCAGGGCTCAATTCACCCCTCCACTTT. The chain links TRBV6-5 to TRBJ1-6; TRBD1 is a possible D gene (5 bases). The germline CDR1 and CDR2 sequences are MNHEY and SVGAGI. This CDR3 region has 13 residues. Trimming stripped 6 bases from V and 7 bases from J, with 10 bases between.

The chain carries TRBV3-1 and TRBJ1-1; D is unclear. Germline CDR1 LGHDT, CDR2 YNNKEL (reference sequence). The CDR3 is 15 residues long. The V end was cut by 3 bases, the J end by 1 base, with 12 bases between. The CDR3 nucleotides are TGTGCCAGCAGCCAGTCTCGGTACAAGAACACTGAAGCTTTCTTT. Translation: CASSQSRYKNTEAFF.

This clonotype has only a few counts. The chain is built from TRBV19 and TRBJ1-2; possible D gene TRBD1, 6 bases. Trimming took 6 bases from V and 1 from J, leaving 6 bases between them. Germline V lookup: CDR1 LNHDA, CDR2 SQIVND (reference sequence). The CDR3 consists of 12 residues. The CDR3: CASSRGNYGYTF. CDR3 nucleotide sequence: TGTGCCAGTAGCAGGGGTAACTATGGCTACACCTTC. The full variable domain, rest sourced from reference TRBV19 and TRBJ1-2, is DGGITQSPKYLFRKEGQNVTLSCEQNLNHDAMYWYRQDPGQGLRLIYYSQIVNDFQKGDIAEGYSVSREKKESFPLTVTSAQKNPTAFYLCASSRGNYGYTFGSGTRLTVV.

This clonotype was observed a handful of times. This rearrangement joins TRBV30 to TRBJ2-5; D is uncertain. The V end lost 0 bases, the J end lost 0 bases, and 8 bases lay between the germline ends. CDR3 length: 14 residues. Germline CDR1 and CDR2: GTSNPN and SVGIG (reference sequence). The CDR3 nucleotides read TGTGCCTGGAGTGTACGACGGCACCAAGAGACCCAGTACTTC. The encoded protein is CAWSVRRHQETQYF.

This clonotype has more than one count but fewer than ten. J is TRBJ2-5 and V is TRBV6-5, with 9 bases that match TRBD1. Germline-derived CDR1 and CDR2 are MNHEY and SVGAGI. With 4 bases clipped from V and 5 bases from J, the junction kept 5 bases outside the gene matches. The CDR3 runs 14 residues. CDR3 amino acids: CASSWTGVKETQYF. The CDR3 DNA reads TGTGCCAGCAGTTGGACAGGGGTTAAGGAGACCCAGTACTTC.

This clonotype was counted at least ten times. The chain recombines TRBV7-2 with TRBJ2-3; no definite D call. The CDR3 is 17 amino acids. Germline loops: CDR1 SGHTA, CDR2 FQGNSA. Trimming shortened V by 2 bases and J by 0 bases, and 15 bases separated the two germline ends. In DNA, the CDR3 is TGTGCCAGCAGCTTACGACTGTTCGGCGGAAGCACAGATACGCAGTATTTT. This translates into CASSLRLFGGSTDTQYF. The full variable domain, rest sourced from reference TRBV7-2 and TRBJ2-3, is GAGVSQSPSNKVTEKGKDVELRCDPISGHTALYWYRQSLGQGLEFLIYFQGNSAPDKSGLPSDRFSAERTGGSVSTLTIQRTQQEDSAVYLCASSLRLFGGSTDTQYFGPGTRLTVL.

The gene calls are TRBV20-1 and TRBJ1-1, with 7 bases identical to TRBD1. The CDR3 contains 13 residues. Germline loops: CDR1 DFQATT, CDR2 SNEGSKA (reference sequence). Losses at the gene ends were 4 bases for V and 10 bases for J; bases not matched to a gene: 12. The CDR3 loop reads CSAKNGQDAGAFF. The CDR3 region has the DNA TGCAGTGCTAAGAACGGACAGGATGCGGGAGCTTTCTTT.

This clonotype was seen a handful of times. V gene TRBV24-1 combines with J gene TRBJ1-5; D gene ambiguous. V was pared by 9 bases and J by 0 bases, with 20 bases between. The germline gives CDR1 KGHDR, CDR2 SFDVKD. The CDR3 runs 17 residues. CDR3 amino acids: CATPPLYRGYSNQPQHF. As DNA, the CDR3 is TGTGCCACCCCCCCGCTGTATCGCGGGTATAGCAATCAGCCCCAGCATTTT.

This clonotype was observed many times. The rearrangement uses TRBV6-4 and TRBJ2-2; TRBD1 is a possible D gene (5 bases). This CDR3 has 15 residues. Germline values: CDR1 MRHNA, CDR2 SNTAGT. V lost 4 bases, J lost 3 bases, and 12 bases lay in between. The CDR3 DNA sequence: TGTGCCAGCAGTGGATCGACAGATTACACCGGGGAGCTGTTTTTT. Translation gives CASSGSTDYTGELFF.

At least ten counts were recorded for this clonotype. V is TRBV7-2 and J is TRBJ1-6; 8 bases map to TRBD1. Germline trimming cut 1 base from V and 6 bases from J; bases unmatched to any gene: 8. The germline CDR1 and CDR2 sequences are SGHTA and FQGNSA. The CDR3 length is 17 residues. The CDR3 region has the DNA TGTGCCAGCAGCTTAGGTGGGACAGGCCCTTTTAATTCACCCCTCCACTTT. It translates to CASSLGGTGPFNSPLHF.

The CDR3 DNA reads as TGTGCCAGCGGGCGGGGGATCGCCCCCTACGAGCAGTACTTC. Its protein product is CASGRGIAPYEQYF. The chain combines TRBV2 with TRBJ2-7, with TRBD2 identical over 7 bases. CDR3 length equals 14 residues. CDR1 is SNHLY and CDR2 is FYNNEI in the germline V gene. The V and J ends lost 8 bases and 2 bases, in that order; junction bases with no gene match: 9.

CDR3 amino acids: CASSLTWDRGNYGYTF. The DNA of the CDR3 is TGTGCCAGCAGCTTAACTTGGGACAGGGGTAACTATGGCTACACCTTC. J is TRBJ1-2 and V is TRBV7-2, with 10 bases matching TRBD1. V lost 2 bases and J lost 1; bases outside the gene matches: 4. This CDR3 is 16 amino acids long. Germline CDR1 and CDR2: SGHTA and FQGNSA.

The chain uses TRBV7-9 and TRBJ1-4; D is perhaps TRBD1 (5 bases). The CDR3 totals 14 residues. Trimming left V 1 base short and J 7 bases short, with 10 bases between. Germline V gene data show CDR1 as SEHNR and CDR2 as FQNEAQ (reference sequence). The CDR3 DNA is TGTGCCAGCAGCTTAGGCGGGGGAGGTGAAAAACTGTTTTTT. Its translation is CASSLGGGGEKLFF.

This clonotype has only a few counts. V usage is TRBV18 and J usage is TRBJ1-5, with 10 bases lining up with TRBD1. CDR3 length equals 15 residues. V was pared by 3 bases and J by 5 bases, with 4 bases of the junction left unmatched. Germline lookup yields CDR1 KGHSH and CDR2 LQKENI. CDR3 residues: CASSPDRGRYQPQHF. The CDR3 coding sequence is TGTGCCAGCTCACCGGACAGGGGGAGGTATCAGCCCCAGCATTTT.

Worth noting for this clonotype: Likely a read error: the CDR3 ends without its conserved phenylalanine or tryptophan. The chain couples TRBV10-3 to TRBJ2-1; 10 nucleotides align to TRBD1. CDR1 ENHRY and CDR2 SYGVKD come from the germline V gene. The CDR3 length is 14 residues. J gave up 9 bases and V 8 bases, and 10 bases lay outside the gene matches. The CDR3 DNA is TGTGCCATCTCCCGGACAGGGGGGGACTTTGAGCAGTTCTAC. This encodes CAISRTGGDFEQFY.

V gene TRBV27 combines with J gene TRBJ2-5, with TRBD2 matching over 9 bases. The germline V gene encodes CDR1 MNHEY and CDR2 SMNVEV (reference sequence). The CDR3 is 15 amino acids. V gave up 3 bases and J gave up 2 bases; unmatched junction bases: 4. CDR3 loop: CASSFKRGVQETQYF. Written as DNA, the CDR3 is TGTGCCAGCAGTTTTAAGCGGGGGGTTCAAGAGACCCAGTACTTC.

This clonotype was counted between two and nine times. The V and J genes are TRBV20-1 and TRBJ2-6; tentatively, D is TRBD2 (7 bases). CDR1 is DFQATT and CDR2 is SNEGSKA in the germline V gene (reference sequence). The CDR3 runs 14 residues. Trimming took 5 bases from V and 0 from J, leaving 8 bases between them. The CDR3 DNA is TGCAGTGCTGCGGGGGCCTCTGGGGCCAACGTCCTGACTTTC. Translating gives CSAAGASGANVLTF.

The CDR3 bases are TGCGCCAGCAGCTTGTCGACCTTGGGGGCCAAACTGTTTTTT. It codes for CASSLSTLGAKLFF. This chain uses TRBV5-1 with TRBJ1-4, with TRBD1 as a possible D gene (6 bases). CDR1 and CDR2 (germline): SGHRS, YFSETQ. This CDR3 has 14 residues. Trimming took off 1 base at V and 11 bases at J, with 15 bases between the two ends.